This TCR beta chain was captured by sequencing in a study of cytomegalovirus exposure and HLA in healthy donors. Findings and caveats of the study: One later analysis reportedly identified an Asian-associated ancestry cluster that showed fewer N-insertions than the approximately 670-donor mean. Sequencing probably produced one cluster of sequence variants that were highly shared. Of the V segments, some could not be distinguished, including TRBV6-2 and TRBV6-3, and were excluded. Reports described diagnosis of cytomegalovirus status by the classifier as highly specific and sensitive.

60 Vbeta and 13 Jbeta primers were used in PCR. The repertoire was sequenced with immunoSEQ multiplex PCR; TCRdb's copy has only in-frame clones and lacks some. The sample comprises roughly 120,000 clones, 70% to 75% of which are singletons, and roughly 1.5% rests with the top ten. After removal of 5 bases from V and 0 bases from J, the junction contained 8 bases not matched to a gene. The V gene's germline CDR1 is GTSNPN and CDR2 SVGIG (reference sequence). The CDR3 sequence is 16 residues long. Remarks on this clone: The antigen is not known. The CDR3 end shows no conserved phenylalanine or tryptophan, and so a read error is likely.

The sample comprised PBMCs. The gene calls are TRBV30 and TRBJ1-5; 9 bases align to TRBD1. This sequence was found in a woman aged 18 to 35 in good health and CMV-seronegative. As DNA, the CDR3 is TGTGCCTGGTCGTCGGACAGGGGTCGTAGCAATCAGCCCCAGCATGTT. This gives the protein CAWSSDRGRSNQPQHV.